A single sample gave rise to the 8 T cell receptor beta chains below, sequenced in a study of T cell repertoires in cytomegalovirus infection. TCRdb fed the reads into MiXCR, producing one record per CDR3 protein. The repertoire holds fewer than 550,000 distinct CDR3 sequences, with approximately 33% as singletons. The sample comprised PBMCs. These TCRs come from a human donor in good health (CMV status not recorded). Some clones in this sample may be carry-over from other donors' samples.

The chain carries TRBV28 and TRBJ2-1, with 12 bases matching TRBD1. V lost 7 bases to trimming and J lost 9 bases; unmatched junction nucleotides: 7. Germline values: CDR1 MDHEN, CDR2 SYDVKM. This CDR3 has 14 amino acids. The CDR3 bases are TGTGCCAGCAACCGGGACAGGGGGCTTAGTGAGCAGTTCTTC. Protein: CASNRDRGLSEQFF.

Of note for this clonotype: An end of the junction differs from the germline gene, which may be a read error. The chain joins TRBV4-1 to TRBJ1-2, with D unclear. Germline V gene lookup returns CDR1 MGHRA and CDR2 YSYEKL. This CDR3 has 14 amino acids. The CDR3 here is CSSSQAPERHGYTF. Written as DNA, the CDR3 is TGTTCCAGCAGCCAAGCCCCCGAACGCCACGGCTACACCTTC.

J is TRBJ1-2 and V is TRBV27, with D maybe TRBD1 (5 bases). The germline gives CDR1 MNHEY, CDR2 SMNVEV (reference sequence). This CDR3 spans 14 amino acids. Trimming cost V 6 bases and J 8 bases, with 19 bases left between them. The CDR3 sequence is CASRSLIGAEGYTF. The CDR3 DNA sequence: TGTGCCAGCAGGTCCCTGATAGGGGCAGAAGGCTACACCTTC.

This clonotype was counted between two and nine times. The chain is built from TRBV7-6 and TRBJ2-2, with TRBD2 matching over 12 bases. This CDR3 has 16 amino acids. V lost 5 bases and J lost 7; bases outside the gene matches: 8. CDR1 and CDR2 from the germline V gene are SGHVS and FNYEAQ. The CDR3 spells CASSPRTSGVDGELFF. CDR3 coding DNA: TGTGCCAGCAGCCCCAGGACTAGCGGGGTGGACGGGGAGCTGTTTTTT.

The rearrangement links TRBV7-2 to TRBJ2-7, with 8 bases that match TRBD1. The germline V gene encodes CDR1 SGHTA and CDR2 FQGNSA. The V segment lost 4 bases and the J segment 6 bases; nucleotides outside the gene matches: 8. CDR3 length equals 14 residues. The CDR3 region is CASSYDRGTREQYF. As DNA, the CDR3 is TGTGCCAGCAGCTATGACAGGGGAACCCGCGAGCAGTACTTC.

The table lists this clonotype with a few counts. The chain is built from TRBV20-1 and TRBJ2-5, with D perhaps TRBD1 or TRBD2 (5 bases each). Germline CDR1 and CDR2: DFQATT and SNEGSKA (reference sequence). The ends were cut back, 5 bases at V and 0 bases at J, with 16 bases in the middle. This CDR3 has 15 amino acids. The CDR3 DNA sequence: TGCAGTGCTGCACTCCCTTTGGGACACCAAGAGACCCAGTACTTC. It specifies CSAALPLGHQETQYF.

This clonotype occurred a few times. V gene TRBV20-1 combines with J gene TRBJ2-3, with 12 positions matching TRBD2. Germline V gene lookup returns CDR1 DFQATT and CDR2 SNEGSKA (reference sequence). V trimming: 5 bases; J trimming: 6 bases; junction bases outside the gene matches: 9. The CDR3 covers 15 residues. The CDR3 sequence is CSALLPSGGGDTQYF. The DNA of the CDR3 is TGCAGTGCTCTCCTCCCTAGCGGGGGGGGGGATACGCAGTATTTT.

This clonotype was detected a few times. This chain uses TRBV5-8 with TRBJ2-1; the D is unclear. Germline values: CDR1 SGHTS, CDR2 YDEGEE. V was clipped by 0 bases and J by 0 bases, with 10 bases between them. This CDR3 spans 16 amino acids. CDR3 nucleotides: TGTGCCAGCAGCTTGGCCTGGCAGCACTCCTACAATGAGCAGTTCTTC. Translation gives CASSLAWQHSYNEQFF.